Each of the 7 T cell receptor beta chains below was sequenced from the same sample in a study of blood T cells in healthy people across ages. Alongside a J-beta primer mix, a sample-barcoded 5' primer served in a second PCR lasting roughly 7 to 11 cycles. TCRdb recomputed calls from the 5' RACE reads with MiXCR, one row per CDR3 protein. The data contain 550,000 to 750,000 distinct CDR3 sequences, roughly 21% of them seen just once; the ten biggest clones take up 3.6%. The specimen sequenced was blood. Receptors were obtained from a man between 65 and 85 years old in good health.

The chain recombines TRBV9 with TRBJ1-3; tentative D call: TRBD1 (6 bases). Germline V lookup: CDR1 SGDLS, CDR2 YYNGEE. This CDR3 has 15 residues. V was pared by 3 bases and J by 1 base, with 11 bases between. Here the CDR3 DNA reads TGTGCCAGCAGCGAGACAGGTACTTCTGGAAACACCATATATTTT. Translating it yields CASSETGTSGNTIYF.

A remark on this clonotype: An end of the junction does not agree with germline; a read error may underlie this. V is TRBV6-5 and J is TRBJ2-1; tentatively, D is TRBD2 (6 bases). Germline lookup yields CDR1 MNHEY and CDR2 SVGAGI. There are 14 residues in the CDR3. The CDR3 DNA reads TGTGCCAGCAGCCGCGGGGAGCCTTACAATGAGCAGCTCTTC. It codes for CASSRGEPYNEQLF.

This chain joins TRBV20-1 and TRBJ2-5; a possible D gene is TRBD2 (6 bases). Deletions cut 3 bases from V and 2 bases from J, with 10 bases between. Germline-derived CDR1 and CDR2 are DFQATT and SNEGSKA (reference sequence). This CDR3 is built from 13 residues. CDR3 loop: CSARDYRQETQYF. In DNA form, the CDR3 reads TGCAGTGCTAGGGACTACCGACAAGAGACCCAGTACTTC.

This clonotype has at least ten counts. The gene calls are TRBV7-9 and TRBJ2-7, with TRBD1 as a possible D gene (5 bases). The germline V and J ends were trimmed by 1 base and 2 bases, with 9 bases remaining between them. The CDR3 is 14 residues long. The germline CDR1 and CDR2 sequences are SEHNR and FQNEAQ (reference sequence). The CDR3 loop reads CASSLETDAYEQYF. In nucleotides, the CDR3 is TGTGCCAGCAGCTTAGAGACAGATGCCTACGAGCAGTACTTC.

This clonotype was picked up a small number of times. Here the CDR3 DNA reads TGTGCCATCAGTGAGGTAACCGGGACTATGAACACCGGGGAGCTGTTTTTT. Its translation: CAISEVTGTMNTGELFF. The chain carries TRBV10-3 and TRBJ2-2; 7 bases fit TRBD2. V was pared by 2 bases and J by 1 base, with 7 bases of the junction left unmatched. The CDR3 is 17 residues long. Germline assignment: CDR1 ENHRY and CDR2 SYGVKD.

This clonotype was counted a few times. The gene calls are TRBV3-1 and TRBJ2-1; D may match TRBD1 or TRBD2 (5 bases each). This CDR3 region has 15 residues. Trimming left V 0 bases short and J 8 bases short, with 14 bases between. CDR1 and CDR2 from the germline V gene are LGHDT and YNNKEL (reference sequence). The CDR3 DNA reads as TGTGCCAGCAGCCAAGAGTCAGGGAGTAGGGATGAGCAGTTCTTC. It is translated as CASSQESGSRDEQFF.

The chain links TRBV12-3 or TRBV12-4 to TRBJ2-7; D gene unclear. V was trimmed by 2 bases and J by 9 bases, leaving 5 bases between them. The CDR3 has 10 amino acids. The CDR3 protein is CASSLLGQYF. CDR3 in DNA: TGTGCCAGCAGTTTACTCGGGCAGTACTTC.